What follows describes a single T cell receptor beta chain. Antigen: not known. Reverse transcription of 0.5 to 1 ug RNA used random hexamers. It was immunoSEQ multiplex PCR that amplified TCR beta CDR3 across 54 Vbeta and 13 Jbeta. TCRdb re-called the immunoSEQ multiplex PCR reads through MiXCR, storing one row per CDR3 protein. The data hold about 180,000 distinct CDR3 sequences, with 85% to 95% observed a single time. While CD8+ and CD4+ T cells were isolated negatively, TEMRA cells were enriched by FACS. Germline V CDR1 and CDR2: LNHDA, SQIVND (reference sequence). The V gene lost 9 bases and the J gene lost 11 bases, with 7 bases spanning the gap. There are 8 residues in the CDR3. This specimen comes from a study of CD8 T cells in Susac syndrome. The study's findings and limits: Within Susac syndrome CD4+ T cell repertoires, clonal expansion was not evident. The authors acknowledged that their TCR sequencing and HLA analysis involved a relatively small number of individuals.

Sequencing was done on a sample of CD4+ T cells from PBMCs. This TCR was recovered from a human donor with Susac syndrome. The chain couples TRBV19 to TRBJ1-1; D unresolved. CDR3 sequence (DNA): TGTGCCAGGGCCCCCGCTTTCTTT. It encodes CARAPAFF.